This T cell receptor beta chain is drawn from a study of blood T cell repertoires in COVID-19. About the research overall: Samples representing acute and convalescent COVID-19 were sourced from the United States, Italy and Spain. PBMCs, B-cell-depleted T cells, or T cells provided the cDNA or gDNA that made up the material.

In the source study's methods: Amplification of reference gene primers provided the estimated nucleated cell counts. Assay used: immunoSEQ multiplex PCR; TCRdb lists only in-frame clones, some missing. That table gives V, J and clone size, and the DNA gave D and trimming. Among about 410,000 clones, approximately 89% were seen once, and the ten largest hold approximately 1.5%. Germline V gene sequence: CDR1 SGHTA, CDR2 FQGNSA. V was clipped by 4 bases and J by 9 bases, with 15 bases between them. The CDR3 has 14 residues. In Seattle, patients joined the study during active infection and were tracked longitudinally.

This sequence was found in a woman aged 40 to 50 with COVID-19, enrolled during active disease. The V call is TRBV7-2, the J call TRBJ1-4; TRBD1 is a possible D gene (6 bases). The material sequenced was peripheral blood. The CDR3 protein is CASSYNKGDQKLFF. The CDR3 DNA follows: TGTGCCAGCAGCTATAATAAGGGGGACCAAAAACTGTTTTTT.